A single sample gave rise to the 20 T cell receptor beta chains below, sequenced in a study of T cell responses to AZD1222 COVID-19 vaccine. Clones were sequenced by immunoSEQ multiplex PCR, and TCRdb holds only the in-frame ones, with some missing. The data hold around 150,000 clones, with 90% to 95% observed a single time. The sequences come from peripheral blood, collected 28 days after the second AZD1222 dose. The receptors were sampled from an adult who received the AZD1222 COVID-19 vaccine.

This chain uses TRBV28 with TRBJ2-7; D gene ambiguous. The germline V and J ends were trimmed by 2 bases and 0 bases, with 8 bases remaining between them. The CDR3 extends over 14 amino acids. Per the germline V gene, CDR1 is MDHEN and CDR2 is SYDVKM. The CDR3 loop reads CASSLVMASYEQYF. As DNA, the CDR3 is TGTGCCAGCAGTTTAGTAATGGCCTCCTACGAGCAGTACTTC.

This clone was recorded once. The rearrangement uses TRBV5-4 and TRBJ1-1; 8 bases map to TRBD1. The V segment lost 2 bases and the J segment 7 bases; nucleotides outside the gene matches: 7. Germline CDR1 and CDR2: SGHNT and YYREEE (reference sequence). The CDR3 extends over 14 amino acids. DNA for the CDR3: TGTGCCAGCAGCTTCAGACAGGGGCTAGGTGAAGCTTTCTTT. Encoded protein: CASSFRQGLGEAFF.

The chain recombines TRBV12-5 with TRBJ2-3; 10 bases align to TRBD1. The germline V gene encodes CDR1 LGHNT and CDR2 FRNRAP. V shed 2 bases, J shed 2 bases, and the junction held 7 bases outside the gene matches. The CDR3 runs to 17 residues. CDR3 in amino acids: CASGLLRTGGFTDTQYF. As DNA, the CDR3 is TGTGCTAGTGGTTTGCTCCGGACAGGGGGTTTCACAGATACGCAGTATTTT.

The chain is built from TRBV6-1 and TRBJ2-5; possibly TRBD1 or TRBD2 for D (5 bases each). Trimming shortened V by 1 base and J by 2 bases, and 11 bases separated the two germline ends. This CDR3 is 15 amino acids long. The germline CDR1 and CDR2 sequences are MNHNS and SASEGT. The CDR3 bases are TGTGCCAGCAGTGAAGTTGGGTGGGGGCAAGAGACCCAGTACTTC. It codes for CASSEVGWGQETQYF.

The chain joins TRBV5-1 to TRBJ2-2; the D gene could be TRBD1 or TRBD2 (5 bases each). The germline V gene has CDR1 SGHRS and CDR2 YFSETQ. The CDR3 runs 15 residues. V lost 4 bases and J lost 5, with 15 bases in between. The CDR3 spells CASSRDGYRTGELFF. DNA of the CDR3: TGCGCCAGCAGCAGGGACGGATACCGGACCGGGGAGCTGTTTTTT.

V usage is TRBV6-5 and J usage is TRBJ2-2, with unresolved D. The CDR3 is 16 amino acids. The germline V and J ends were trimmed by 4 bases and 4 bases, with 16 bases remaining between them. Looked up from germline, CDR1 is MNHEY and CDR2 is SVGAGI. CDR3 DNA sequence: TGTGCCAGCAGTTTGGACCCACGGTCGGGCACCGGGGAGCTGTTTTTT. Its protein product is CASSLDPRSGTGELFF.

The rearrangement links TRBV18 to TRBJ2-7; D is uncertain. The CDR3 sequence is 13 residues long. In germline, CDR1 is KGHSH, CDR2 LQKENI. V gave up 3 bases and J gave up 3 bases, with 9 bases separating them. The CDR3, as DNA: TGTGCCAGCTCACCGCCCGTCCTCTACGAGCAGTACTTC. It is translated as CASSPPVLYEQYF.

The V and J genes are TRBV6-2 or TRBV6-3 and TRBJ1-5, with D perhaps TRBD1 (5 bases). The CDR3 sequence is 14 residues long. V lost 5 bases, J lost 6 bases, and 14 bases lay in between. Germline CDR1 is MNHEY and CDR2 is SVGEGT. The DNA of the CDR3 is TGTGCCAGCAGTGCCCCGGGGGTACGTCAGCCCCAGCATTTT. Protein sequence: CASSAPGVRQPQHF.

The V call is TRBV6-1, the J call TRBJ1-1; a weak D match, TRBD1 (6 bases). CDR1 and CDR2 (germline): MNHNS, SASEGT. CDR3 length: 14 residues. V was cut by 3 bases and J by 4 bases, with 12 bases left in between. CDR3: CASSDNAGVTEAFF. The CDR3, as DNA: TGTGCCAGCAGTGACAATGCAGGGGTCACTGAAGCTTTCTTT.

This clone appeared once. CDR3 sequence reads: CATSRGGDNEQFF. In DNA form, the CDR3 reads TGTGCCACCAGCAGAGGTGGAGACAATGAGCAGTTCTTC. The chain carries TRBV15 and TRBJ2-1; D uncertain. Trimming left V 1 base short and J 5 bases short, with 6 bases between. The CDR3 runs 13 residues. Germline lookup yields CDR1 LNHNV and CDR2 YYDKDF (reference sequence). The variable domain in full, with the rest retrieved from reference TRBV15 and TRBJ2-1, is DAMVIQNPRYQVTQFGKPVTLSCSQTLNHNVMYWYQQKSSQAPKLLFHYYDKDFNNEADTPDNFQSRRPNTSFCFLDIRSPGLGDTAMYLCATSRGGDNEQFFGPGTRLTVL.

The rearrangement uses TRBV1 and TRBJ1-3. TRBV1 is tagged as a pseudogene. This CDR3 is built from 10 residues. As DNA, the CDR3 is TGCACCAGGGAAGGAAACACCATATATTTT. Translated, it gives CTREGNTIYF.

The chain links TRBV5-6 to TRBJ1-3, with D hard to call. In germline, CDR1 is SGHDT, CDR2 YYEEEE. The CDR3 is made up of 14 amino acids. V was trimmed by 0 bases and J by 0 bases, leaving 4 bases between them. The CDR3 sequence: CASSLGPSGNTIYF. The CDR3 nucleotides are TGTGCCAGCAGCTTGGGGCCCTCTGGAAACACCATATATTTT.

The chain employs TRBV2 and TRBJ1-1, with D tentatively TRBD1 (5 bases). Germline V CDR1 and CDR2: SNHLY, FYNNEI. V was clipped by 1 base and J by 8 bases, with 11 bases between them. This CDR3 comprises 13 residues. This CDR3 reads CASSEGGAAEAFF. The CDR3 region has the DNA TGTGCCAGCAGTGAAGGTGGGGCTGCGGAAGCTTTCTTT.

This chain uses TRBV30 with TRBJ2-7; 7 bases line up with TRBD2. The V gene end was trimmed by 0 bases and the J gene end by 1 base; junction bases not matched to a gene: 6. The CDR3 totals 15 residues. The germline gives CDR1 GTSNPN, CDR2 SVGIG (reference sequence). In nucleotides, the CDR3 is TGTGCCTGGAGTGTACTGGAGCGGGGATCCTACGAGCAGTACTTC. This codes for CAWSVLERGSYEQYF.

This clone was recorded once. This chain connects TRBV4-1 to TRBJ2-1, with 7 bases matching TRBD2. The CDR3 extends over 16 amino acids. After removal of 1 base from V and 0 bases from J, the junction contained 3 bases not matched to a gene. Germline CDR1 and CDR2: MGHRA and YSYEKL. The CDR3 region has the DNA TGCGCCAGCAGCCAAGCGGGAGGTTCCTCCTACAATGAGCAGTTCTTC. Protein product: CASSQAGGSSYNEQFF.

The chain joins TRBV27 to TRBJ1-1; 10 positions match TRBD1. The CDR3 runs 15 residues. Looked up from germline, CDR1 is MNHEY and CDR2 is SMNVEV (reference sequence). Trimming removed 5 bases from V and 3 bases from J; junction bases left unmatched: 6. The CDR3 sequence: CASSPRDRGYTEAFF. The CDR3 nucleotides read TGTGCCAGCAGTCCCCGGGACAGGGGCTACACTGAAGCTTTCTTT.

The V and J genes are TRBV18 and TRBJ1-1, with D tentatively TRBD1 (6 bases). The V end was cut by 1 base, the J end by 5 bases, with 8 bases between. CDR1 KGHSH and CDR2 LQKENI come from the germline V gene. The CDR3 is 13 amino acids. The CDR3 region is CASSPLQGTEAFF. CDR3 coding DNA: TGTGCCAGCTCACCACTACAGGGAACTGAAGCTTTCTTT.

The chain is built from TRBV7-2 and TRBJ1-5; D remains ambiguous. Trimming pared 9 bases from V and 10 bases from J, leaving 19 bases between. This CDR3 is built from 13 residues. Germline V gene data show CDR1 as SGHTA and CDR2 as FQGNSA. The CDR3 loop reads CASSSRPVGPQHF. In DNA form, the CDR3 reads TGTGCCAGTTCCTCCCGGCCGGTCGGACCCCAGCATTTT.

The CDR3 nucleotides read TGTGCCAGTAGTGGCAATATCCATGGCTACACCTTC. It is translated as CASSGNIHGYTF. The rearrangement links TRBV19 to TRBJ1-2; D unresolved. This CDR3 has 12 residues. V lost 5 bases and J lost 6, with 10 bases in between. The germline V gene has CDR1 LNHDA and CDR2 SQIVND (reference sequence).

The chain is built from TRBV3-1 (or the pseudogene TRBV3-2) and TRBJ2-7; 8 bases align to TRBD1. CDR3 length equals 13 residues. V shed 4 bases and J 4 bases; nucleotides not matched to a gene: 3. Germline V gives CDR1 LGHDT, CDR2 YNNKEL (reference sequence). CDR3 loop: CASSLGQGYEQYF. CDR3 sequence (DNA): TGTGCCAGCAGCCTTGGACAGGGATACGAGCAGTACTTC.